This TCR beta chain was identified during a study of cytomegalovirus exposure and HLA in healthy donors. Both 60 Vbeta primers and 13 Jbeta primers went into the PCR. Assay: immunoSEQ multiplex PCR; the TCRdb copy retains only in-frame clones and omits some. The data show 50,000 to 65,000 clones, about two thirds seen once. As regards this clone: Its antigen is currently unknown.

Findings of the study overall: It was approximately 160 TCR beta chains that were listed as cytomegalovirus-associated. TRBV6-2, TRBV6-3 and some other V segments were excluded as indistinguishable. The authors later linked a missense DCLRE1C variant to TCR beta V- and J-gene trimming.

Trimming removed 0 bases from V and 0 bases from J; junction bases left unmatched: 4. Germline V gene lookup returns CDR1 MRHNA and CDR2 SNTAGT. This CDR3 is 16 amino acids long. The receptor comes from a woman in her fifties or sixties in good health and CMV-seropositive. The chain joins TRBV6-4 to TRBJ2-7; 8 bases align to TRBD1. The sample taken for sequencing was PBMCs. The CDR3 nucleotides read TGTGCCAGCAGTGACTCCTCGGGACAGGACTCCTACGAGCAGTACTTC. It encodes CASSDSSGQDSYEQYF.